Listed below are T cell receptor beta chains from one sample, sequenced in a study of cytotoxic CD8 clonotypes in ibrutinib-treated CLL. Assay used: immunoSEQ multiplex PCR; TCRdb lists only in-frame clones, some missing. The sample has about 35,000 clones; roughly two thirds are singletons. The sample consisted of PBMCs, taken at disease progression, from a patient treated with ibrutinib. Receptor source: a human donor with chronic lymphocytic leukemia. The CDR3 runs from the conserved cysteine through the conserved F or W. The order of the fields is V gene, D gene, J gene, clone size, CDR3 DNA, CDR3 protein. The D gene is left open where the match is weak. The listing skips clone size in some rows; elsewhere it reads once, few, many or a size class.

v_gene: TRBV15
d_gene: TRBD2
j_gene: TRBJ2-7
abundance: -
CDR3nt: TGTGCCACCAGCAGAGAAGATCTAGCGGGGGGCGAGCAGTACTTC
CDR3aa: CATSREDLAGGEQYF

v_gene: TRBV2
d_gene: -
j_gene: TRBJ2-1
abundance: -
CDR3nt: TGTGCCAGCAGTGATGGGGAAACGTGGAATGAGCAGTTCTTC
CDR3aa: CASSDGETWNEQFF

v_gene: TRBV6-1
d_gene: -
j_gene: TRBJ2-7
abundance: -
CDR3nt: TGTGCCAGCAGTTCGGGCGGCGGGCACGAGCAGTACTTC
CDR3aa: CASSSGGGHEQYF

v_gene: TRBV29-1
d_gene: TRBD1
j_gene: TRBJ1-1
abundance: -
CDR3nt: TGCAGCGTCCGTCGTAAACAGGGGCTGAACACTGAAGCTTTCTTT
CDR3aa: CSVRRKQGLNTEAFF

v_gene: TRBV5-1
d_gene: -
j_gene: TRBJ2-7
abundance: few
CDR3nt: TGCGCCAGCAGCTTTGCGGTTTCCTACGAGCAGTACTTC
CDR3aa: CASSFAVSYEQYF

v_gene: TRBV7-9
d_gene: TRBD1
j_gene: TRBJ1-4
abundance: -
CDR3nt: TGTGCCAGCAGCTTTGGACAGGTTTCCTTTCGGACTAATGAAAAACTGTTTTTT
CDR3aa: CASSFGQVSFRTNEKLFF

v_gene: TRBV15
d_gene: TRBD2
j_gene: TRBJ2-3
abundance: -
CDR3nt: TGTGCCACCACCCCAGGACTAGCGGGGGGTCTCCAGCAGTATTTT
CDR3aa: CATTPGLAGGLQQYF

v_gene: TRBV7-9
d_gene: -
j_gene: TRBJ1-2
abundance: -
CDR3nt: TGTGCCAGCGATATAGACAGAAACTATGGCTACACCTTC
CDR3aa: CASDIDRNYGYTF

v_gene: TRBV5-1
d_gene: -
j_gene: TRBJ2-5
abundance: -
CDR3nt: TGCGCCAGCAGCTCTTATAGCGTCGGAGCCGGGTGGACCCAGTACTTC
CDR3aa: CASSSYSVGAGWTQYF

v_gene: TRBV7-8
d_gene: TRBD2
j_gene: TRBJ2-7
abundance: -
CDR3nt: TGTGCCAGCAGCTGGCCGGGAGGGAGCTCCTACGAGCAGTACTTC
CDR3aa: CASSWPGGSSYEQYF

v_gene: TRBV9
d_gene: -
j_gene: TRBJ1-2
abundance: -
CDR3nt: TGTGCCAGCAGGAAGGGCAGAAGTAGAGAGCATGGCTACACCTTC
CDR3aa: CASRKGRSREHGYTF

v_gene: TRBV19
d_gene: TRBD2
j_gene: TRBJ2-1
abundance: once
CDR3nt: TGTGCCAGTAGTATTGGGACTAGCTCCTCCGATGAGCAGTTCTTC
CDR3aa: CASSIGTSSSDEQFF

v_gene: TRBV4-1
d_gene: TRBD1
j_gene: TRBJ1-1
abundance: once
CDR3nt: TGCGCCAGCAGCCAGGATCGGGACAGGGCAATTGAAGCTTTCTTT
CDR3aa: CASSQDRDRAIEAFF

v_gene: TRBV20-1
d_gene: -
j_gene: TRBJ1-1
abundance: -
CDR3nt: TGCAGTGCTAAGGGGAACACTGAAGCTTTCTTT
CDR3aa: CSAKGNTEAFF

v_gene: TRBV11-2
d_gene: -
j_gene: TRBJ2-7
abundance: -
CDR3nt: TGTGCCAGCAGCCCCTTCGAGGGTTCCGAGCAGTACTTC
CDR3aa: CASSPFEGSEQYF

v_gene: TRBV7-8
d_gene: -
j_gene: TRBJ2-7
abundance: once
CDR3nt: TGTGCCAGCAGCTCCGGGACTCGGGAGTACTTC
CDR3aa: CASSSGTREYF

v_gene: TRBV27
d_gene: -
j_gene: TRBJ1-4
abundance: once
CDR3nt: TGTGCCAGCAGTTCGCGGGGGGGTGAAAAACTGTTTTTT
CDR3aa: CASSSRGGEKLFF

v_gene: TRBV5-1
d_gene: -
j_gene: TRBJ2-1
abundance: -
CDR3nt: TGCGCCAGCAGCTTGGTTAGGGGGGACTACAATGAGCAGTTCTTC
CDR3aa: CASSLVRGDYNEQFF

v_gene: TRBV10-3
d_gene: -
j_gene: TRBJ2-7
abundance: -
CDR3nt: TGTGCCTCTGCTGGAGGGGATTACGAGCAGTACTTC
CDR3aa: CASAGGDYEQYF

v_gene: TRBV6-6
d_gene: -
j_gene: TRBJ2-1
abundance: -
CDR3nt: TGTGCCAGCAGAGGGGACCTAGGGGGGCCCTACAATGAGCAGTTCTTC
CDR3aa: CASRGDLGGPYNEQFF

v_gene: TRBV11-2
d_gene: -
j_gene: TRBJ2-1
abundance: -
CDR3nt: TGTGCCAGCAGCTCAGAGCTCCACAATGAGCAGTTCTTC
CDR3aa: CASSSELHNEQFF

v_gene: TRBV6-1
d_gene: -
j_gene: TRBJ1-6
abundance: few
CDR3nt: TGTGCCAGTTCAGCTAACTATAATTCACCCCTCCACTTT
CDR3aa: CASSANYNSPLHF